Sequencing of this T cell receptor (beta chain) was carried out in a study of brain T cells in children with intractable seizures. Regarding time point: blood from clinic visit 5 months post-surgery; TSC patient then seizure free. Per germline, CDR1 MNHEY and CDR2 SMNVEV (reference sequence). The CDR3 spans 13 residues. The ends were cut back, 5 bases at V and 5 bases at J, with 7 bases in the middle. The data were produced by immunoSEQ multiplex PCR, yet TCRdb's version contains in-frame clones alone and is incomplete. This sample has under 400,000 clones, with 85% to 95% found just once. The clonotype was recovered from a boy under two years old with tuberous sclerosis and intractable seizures. The chain combines TRBV27 with TRBJ1-6; D gene ambiguous. The source material was peripheral blood, sampled about 5 months after surgery. In nucleotides, the CDR3 is TGTGCCAGCAGTCCCAACCATAATTCACCCCTCCACTTT. Its translation is CASSPNHNSPLHF.